Below are 16 T cell receptor beta chains sequenced from a single sample in a study of cytomegalovirus exposure and HLA in healthy donors. PCR involved 60 Vbeta and 13 Jbeta primers. Clones were read by immunoSEQ multiplex PCR, and TCRdb kept only the in-frame ones, dropping some. The sample contains more than 130,000 clones, roughly four fifths of which appear only once. Sequencing input: PBMCs. The source is a man aged 40-50 years in good health and CMV-seropositive.

This chain connects TRBV7-2 to TRBJ1-1, with 8 bases aligning to TRBD1. Unmatched junction bases numbered 6, after V lost 10 bases and J lost 5 bases. This CDR3 spans 12 amino acids. Germline V gives CDR1 SGHTA, CDR2 FQGNSA. Written as DNA, the CDR3 is TGTGCCACTTCACAGGGGGTAACTGAAGCTTTCTTT. Its translation: CATSQGVTEAFF.

CDR3 region: CASSLRGSLMNTEAFF. DNA for the CDR3: TGTGCCAGTAGCCTAAGGGGGTCCCTTATGAACACTGAAGCTTTCTTT. The chain recombines TRBV19 with TRBJ1-1; weak D call: TRBD1 (6 bases). The CDR3 is made up of 16 amino acids. V dropped 6 bases and J dropped 0 bases, with 17 bases sitting between them. The germline V gene encodes CDR1 LNHDA and CDR2 SQIVND (reference sequence).

Only one count was recorded for this clone. V is TRBV15 and J is TRBJ1-4, with D perhaps TRBD1 (6 bases). The V gene's germline CDR1 is LNHNV and CDR2 YYDKDF (reference sequence). The CDR3 runs 16 residues. Trimming removed 1 base at V and 4 bases at J, with 13 bases between. The CDR3 loop is CATSRVGGALNEKLFF. The CDR3 DNA follows: TGTGCCACCAGCAGAGTAGGGGGGGCTCTTAATGAAAAACTGTTTTTT.

The gene calls are TRBV12-5 and TRBJ2-7, with a weak D call TRBD2 (5 bases). CDR3 length equals 15 residues. Germline V gene data show CDR1 as LGHNT and CDR2 as FRNRAP. V was clipped by 0 bases and J by 1 base, with 10 bases between them. The CDR3 region is CASGLVLGRSYEQYF. The DNA of the CDR3 is TGTGCTAGTGGTTTGGTATTAGGGAGATCCTACGAGCAGTACTTC.

In its sample, this clone was seen once. CDR3 DNA: TGTGCCACCGGGGGGCCGAACACTGAAGCTTTCTTT. Its translation: CATGGPNTEAFF. This chain links TRBV10-3 with TRBJ1-1; tentatively, D is TRBD1 (6 bases). In germline, CDR1 is ENHRY, CDR2 SYGVKD. Trimming took off 10 bases at V and 1 base at J, with 10 bases between the two ends. CDR3 length: 12 residues.

This clone was seen a few times. The V gene is TRBV6-1, the J gene TRBJ2-7, with D possibly being TRBD1 (6 bases). The germline V gene encodes CDR1 MNHNS and CDR2 SASEGT. The CDR3 consists of 16 residues. With 1 base removed from V and 2 bases from J, the gap between germline ends came to 15 bases. CDR3 protein: CASSEESGTLAYEQYF. The CDR3 nucleotides read TGTGCCAGCAGTGAAGAGTCAGGGACACTCGCCTACGAGCAGTACTTC.

The chain uses TRBV2 and TRBJ1-5; 7 bases are a match to TRBD1. Trimming at V came to 7 bases and at J to 5 bases, leaving 8 bases not matched to a gene. In germline, CDR1 is SNHLY, CDR2 FYNNEI. The CDR3 is 14 amino acids. In nucleotides, the CDR3 is TGTGCCAGCACCGAGACAGGGATTTATCAGCCCCAGCATTTT. Translated: CASTETGIYQPQHF.

The chain employs TRBV10-3 and TRBJ1-6; 10 nucleotides align to TRBD1. The germline gives CDR1 ENHRY, CDR2 SYGVKD. The CDR3 is 15 amino acids. Germline trimming cut 1 base from V and 9 bases from J; bases unmatched to any gene: 3. This CDR3 reads CAISELTGGGSPLHF. DNA for the CDR3: TGTGCCATCAGTGAGTTGACAGGGGGCGGTTCACCCCTCCACTTT.

The rearrangement joins TRBV11-3 to TRBJ2-5; D perhaps matches TRBD1 (5 bases). CDR3 size: 13 residues. V was trimmed by 7 bases and J by 5 bases, leaving 14 bases between them. Germline loops: CDR1 SGHNT, CDR2 YENEEA. The CDR3 here is CASKGIQGETQYF. Here the CDR3 DNA reads TGTGCCAGCAAGGGGATACAAGGGGAGACCCAGTACTTC.

The DNA for the CDR3 is TGTGCCATCAGAGATGGACAGATGAACACTGAAGCTTTCTTT. It encodes CAIRDGQMNTEAFF. The genes are TRBV10-3 and TRBJ1-1, with D maybe TRBD1 (6 bases). The CDR3 totals 14 residues. Germline CDR1 reads ENHRY; CDR2 reads SYGVKD. V shed 6 bases and J shed 0 bases, with 11 bases lying between them.

This chain links TRBV29-1 with TRBJ2-2; 11 bases are a match to TRBD2. V lost 6 bases to trimming and J lost 6 bases; unmatched junction nucleotides: 9. CDR3 length: 15 amino acids. Germline V gene lookup returns CDR1 SQVTM and CDR2 ANQGSEA. CDR3: CSVRVAGGYSGELFF. DNA for the CDR3: TGCAGCGTCCGGGTAGCGGGAGGGTACTCCGGGGAGCTGTTTTTT.

The chain is built from TRBV5-6 and TRBJ2-7, with D maybe TRBD2 (5 bases). Per the germline V gene, CDR1 is SGHDT and CDR2 is YYEEEE. The CDR3 totals 15 residues. V was clipped by 4 bases and J by 2 bases, with 16 bases between them. The CDR3 protein is CASSPPGYGAYEQYF. In DNA, the CDR3 is TGTGCCAGCAGCCCGCCGGGATACGGAGCCTACGAGCAGTACTTC.

A note on this clone: One junction end does not reproduce the germline sequence, and a read error may be involved. The chain employs TRBV7-3 and TRBJ2-7; 8 positions match TRBD2. Germline V gene lookup returns CDR1 SGHTA and CDR2 FQGTGA. There are 15 residues in the CDR3. The DNA of the CDR3 is TGTTCCAGCAGCTCCGGACTAGCCGCCTCTCACGAGCAGTACTTC. Its protein is CSSSSGLAASHEQYF.

This chain joins TRBV2 and TRBJ2-1; D call uncertain. CDR1 and CDR2 from the germline V gene are SNHLY and FYNNEI. V shed 2 bases and J shed 7 bases, with 9 bases lying between them. The CDR3 runs 13 residues. CDR3: CASSERLVNEQFF. CDR3 in DNA: TGTGCCAGCAGTGAAAGGCTAGTGAATGAGCAGTTCTTC.

The chain joins TRBV2 to TRBJ2-3; TRBD2 agrees at 7 bases. The germline CDR1 and CDR2 sequences are SNHLY and FYNNEI. V shed 6 bases and J 1 base; nucleotides not matched to a gene: 10. The CDR3 is 16 amino acids. CDR3 in DNA: TGTGCCAGCAGGGAAACGGGACTAATACGCACAGATACGCAGTATTTT. Its translation: CASRETGLIRTDTQYF. Using reference TRBV2 and TRBJ2-3 for the parts outside the CDR3, the full variable domain is EPEVTQTPSHQVTQMGQEVILRCVPISNHLYFYWYRQILGQKVEFLVSFYNNEISEKSEIFDDQFSVERPDGSNFTLKIRSTKLEDSAMYFCASRETGLIRTDTQYFGPGTRLTVL.

The sample holds one count of this clone. The CDR3 loop reads CASRPGTSGNTIYF. CDR3 nucleotide sequence: TGTGCCAGCAGACCCGGGACTTCCGGAAACACCATATATTTT. The genes are TRBV9 and TRBJ1-3; possibly TRBD1 for D (5 bases). The V gene lost 5 bases and the J gene lost 4 bases, with 13 bases spanning the gap. The CDR3 consists of 14 residues. The germline V gene encodes CDR1 SGDLS and CDR2 YYNGEE. The full variable domain, completed using reference TRBV9 and TRBJ1-3, is DSGVTQTPKHLITATGQRVTLRCSPRSGDLSVYWYQQSLDQGLQFLIQYYNGEERAKGNILERFSAQQFPDLHSELNLSSLELGDSALYFCASRPGTSGNTIYFGEGSWLTVV.